Presented here are 14 T cell receptor beta chains from one specimen sequenced in a study of shared clonotypes between healthy human individuals (dated by TCRdb to about 2020). Libraries were constructed by the immunoSEQ multiplex PCR assay. What TCRdb holds here is the immuneACCESS table cut down to in-frame rearrangements. Part of the clones is not present; checked against another copy, under half of the missing clones reflect an unresolved V gene, and the others are unexplained. The sample includes over a million clones, with 98% observed a single time. Roughly 0.35% of the sample is held by the ten biggest clonotypes. Sequenced: naive CD4+ T cells sorted from blood. The sample's cell subset or site, from its label and the paper: CD45RA+ positively selected. All receptors derive from a man aged 30 to 39 in good health.

The chain uses TRBV5-1 and TRBJ2-2, with D maybe TRBD2 (6 bases). V lost 2 bases, J lost 6 bases, and 11 bases lay in between. This CDR3 is 14 amino acids long. In germline, CDR1 is SGHRS, CDR2 YFSETQ. The CDR3 DNA sequence: TGCGCCAGCAGCTTATTCGGGGGTGCCGGGGAGCTGTTTTTT. This sequence encodes CASSLFGGAGELFF.

The V gene is TRBV6-1, the J gene TRBJ2-3; D ambiguous. Trimming removed 7 bases from V and 2 bases from J, with 10 bases in between. Germline loops: CDR1 MNHNS, CDR2 SASEGT. The CDR3 extends over 13 amino acids. As DNA, the CDR3 is TGTGCCAGCACTCGGATGGTCACAGATACGCAGTATTTT. Translated: CASTRMVTDTQYF.

This chain joins TRBV5-4 and TRBJ2-7, with a tentative D call TRBD2 (6 bases). The CDR3 runs 16 residues. Germline-derived CDR1 and CDR2 are SGHNT and YYREEE (reference sequence). The V end lost 0 bases, the J end lost 1 base, and 14 bases lay between the germline ends. The CDR3 spells CASSLARSGLSYEQYF. The CDR3 DNA sequence: TGTGCCAGCAGCTTGGCCCGTAGCGGACTTTCCTACGAGCAGTACTTC.

The CDR3 nucleotides read TGCAGCGTGCTCGGGGACTACACAGATACGCAGTATTTT. Encoded protein: CSVLGDYTDTQYF. The chain has TRBV29-1 and TRBJ2-3, with 7 bases aligning to TRBD2. The junction had 5 bases not matched to a gene; V was cut back by 6 bases and J by 2 bases. Germline assignment: CDR1 SQVTM and CDR2 ANQGSEA. The CDR3 consists of 13 residues.

This chain links TRBV27 with TRBJ2-7, with a weak D call TRBD2 (5 bases). V gave up 6 bases and J gave up 0 bases, with 9 bases separating them. This CDR3 region has 13 residues. Per the germline V gene, CDR1 is MNHEY and CDR2 is SMNVEV (reference sequence). CDR3 residues: CASSPRGSYEQYF. The CDR3 nucleotides read TGTGCCAGCAGCCCTCGGGGCTCCTACGAGCAGTACTTC.

The chain carries TRBV2 and TRBJ2-7; D not certain. The V end was cut by 6 bases, the J end by 4 bases, with 13 bases between. Germline CDR1 is SNHLY and CDR2 is FYNNEI. The CDR3 is 13 amino acids. The CDR3 DNA follows: TGTGCCAGCAGAGTAGAGGCAGCTTACGAGCAGTACTTC. Residues: CASRVEAAYEQYF.

The chain is built from TRBV25-1 and TRBJ2-5; no firm D call. The length of the CDR3 is 12 residues. Trimming removed 6 bases at V and 1 base at J, with 6 bases between. Germline-derived CDR1 and CDR2 are MGHDK and SYGVNS. CDR3 region: CASRHLQETQYF. In DNA, the CDR3 is TGTGCCAGCAGGCACCTCCAAGAGACCCAGTACTTC.

The J gene is TRBJ2-7, the V gene TRBV15, with TRBD1 identical over 10 bases. The CDR3 contains 16 residues. Losses at the gene ends were 2 bases for V and 4 bases for J; bases not matched to a gene: 8. Germline CDR1 is LNHNV and CDR2 is YYDKDF (reference sequence). The DNA of the CDR3 is TGTGCCACCAGCAGACCGCGGGACAGGGGAGGGTACGAGCAGTACTTC. This gives the protein CATSRPRDRGGYEQYF.

V and J are TRBV6-5 and TRBJ2-4; either TRBD1 or TRBD2 may fit D (5 bases each). Germline V gene lookup returns CDR1 MNHEY and CDR2 SVGAGI. Trimming left V 7 bases short and J 6 bases short, with 19 bases between. This CDR3 has 15 amino acids. As DNA, the CDR3 is TGTGCCAGCACCCCAATAGGGGCTGCGGGAAACATTCAGTACTTC. As protein: CASTPIGAAGNIQYF.

The chain couples TRBV4-1 to TRBJ2-1; D is uncertain. Germline V gives CDR1 MGHRA, CDR2 YSYEKL. Trimming took off 0 bases at V and 7 bases at J, with 7 bases between the two ends. The CDR3 extends over 13 amino acids. The CDR3: CASSQERLNEQFF. Here the CDR3 DNA reads TGCGCCAGCAGCCAAGAGCGCCTGAATGAGCAGTTCTTC.

The rearrangement links TRBV6-1 to TRBJ2-1, with D unresolved. The germline CDR1 and CDR2 sequences are MNHNS and SASEGT. The CDR3 sequence is 14 residues long. Trimming pared 3 bases from V and 6 bases from J, leaving 12 bases between. CDR3 DNA: TGTGCCAGCAGTGACTTTCGTCGTGGCAATGAGCAGTTCTTC. It specifies CASSDFRRGNEQFF.

This chain uses TRBV19 with TRBJ2-3; weak D call: TRBD2 (5 bases). This CDR3 contains 16 residues. V was pared by 3 bases and J by 8 bases, with 21 bases between. Germline CDR1 is LNHDA and CDR2 is SQIVND (reference sequence). The CDR3 bases are TGTGCCAGTAGTATGGAGGCCGCAGTCGTCTTCGGTACGCAGTATTTT. This gives the protein CASSMEAAVVFGTQYF. Variable domain in full (rest from reference TRBV19 and TRBJ2-3): DGGITQSPKYLFRKEGQNVTLSCEQNLNHDAMYWYRQDPGQGLRLIYYSQIVNDFQKGDIAEGYSVSREKKESFPLTVTSAQKNPTAFYLCASSMEAAVVFGTQYFGPGTRLTVL.

The rearrangement links TRBV30 to TRBJ2-1; 8 bases fit TRBD2. The CDR3 consists of 15 residues. J was trimmed by 5 bases and V by 3 bases; bases with no gene match: 9. Germline lookup yields CDR1 GTSNPN and CDR2 SVGIG (reference sequence). The chain's CDR3 is CAWRKAGERHNEQFF. CDR3 sequence (DNA): TGTGCCTGGAGGAAAGCGGGGGAGCGCCACAATGAGCAGTTCTTC.

This chain links TRBV7-9 with TRBJ2-7; TRBD1 matches 9 bases. The V gene's germline CDR1 is SEHNR and CDR2 FQNEAQ (reference sequence). The J segment lost 4 bases and the V segment lost 5 bases, leaving 6 bases of the junction unmatched. CDR3 size: 14 residues. DNA for the CDR3: TGTGCCAGCAGCACTCGGACAGGGGCGTACGAGCAGTACTTC. This translates into CASSTRTGAYEQYF.